The clone carrying this T cell receptor (beta chain) was detected once. The sample has other DNA sequences that encode this CDR3 too. J was trimmed by 1 base and V by 4 bases; bases with no gene match: 1. Germline V gene sequence: CDR1 MDHEN, CDR2 SYDVKM. CDR3 length: 14 residues. Original analysis: Reference gene primer amplification yielded estimated nucleated cell counts. Using immunoSEQ multiplex PCR, the repertoire was profiled, and TCRdb retains in-frame clones only, with some absent. The V and J calls and the clone size are those of that table, but D and trimming were determined from the DNA. The sample contains about 200,000 clones, 78% of which appear only once. The sample is drawn from a study of blood T cell repertoires in COVID-19. Overall study: Donors in the United States, Italy and Spain gave samples during acute or convalescent COVID-19. T cells, B-cell-depleted T cells, or PBMCs supplied cDNA or gDNA.

Sequencing used peripheral blood. The rearrangement joins TRBV28 to TRBJ1-1, with 9 bases lining up with TRBD1. The origin of this receptor is a woman aged 80 or over with active or convalescent COVID-19. The CDR3 coding sequence is TGTGCCAGCAGTTCGGGACAGGGGAACACTGAAGCTTTCTTT. Translated, it gives CASSSGQGNTEAFF.